Shown below are 27 T cell receptor beta chains from a single sample sequenced in a study of identical twins. TCRdb passed the 5' RACE reads through MiXCR, listing each CDR3 protein once. This sample has 1.5 million to 2 million distinct CDR3 sequences, with about 32% found just once. Sequencing used cord blood. Receptor source: a newborn girl in good health.

As to this clonotype: Given a much more abundant clone one base away, this may be a read error. This chain uses TRBV12-3 or TRBV12-4 with TRBJ2-4; 9 bases fit TRBD1. CDR3 length: 15 residues. After removal of 6 bases from V and 13 bases from J, the junction contained 16 bases not matched to a gene. The CDR3 nucleotides read TGTGCCAGCAGCCCCTTGGGACAGGGTAACTACGGGCAGTACTTC. The encoded protein is CASSPLGQGNYGQYF.

This clonotype has a handful of counts. This chain's CDR3 is CASSQVFGVGNSPLHF. The CDR3 DNA sequence: TGTGCCAGCAGCCAAGTCTTTGGGGTTGGAAATTCACCCCTCCACTTT. V and J are TRBV14 and TRBJ1-6; D unresolved. Trimming left V 1 base short and J 7 bases short, with 14 bases between. CDR1 and CDR2 (germline): SGHDN, FVKESK. The CDR3 has 16 residues.

The V call is TRBV19, the J call TRBJ2-1; 9 bases are a match to TRBD2. The V gene's germline CDR1 is LNHDA and CDR2 SQIVND (reference sequence). Trimming took 6 bases from V and 2 from J; bases not matched to a gene: 5. The CDR3 extends over 15 amino acids. For the CDR3, the DNA is TGTGCCAGTAGCGTAATAGCGGGGGCCTACAATGAGCAGTTCTTC. Encoded protein: CASSVIAGAYNEQFF.

The chain joins TRBV20-1 to TRBJ2-5; TRBD2 matches at 13 bases. The DNA end is more similar to TRBJ2-7, so the J call may be wrong. Germline CDR1 reads DFQATT; CDR2 reads SNEGSKA (reference sequence). This CDR3 comprises 14 residues. For the CDR3, the DNA is TGCAGTGCTATAAGGACTAGCGGGAGCTACGAGCAGTACTTC. Protein product: CSAIRTSGSYEQYF.

Of note for this clonotype: A read error may account for a junction end that differs from germline. The chain employs TRBV28 and TRBJ2-7; 10 bases are a match to TRBD2. This CDR3 has 15 amino acids. Germline V gene lookup returns CDR1 MDHEN and CDR2 SYDVKM. CDR3 DNA sequence: TGTGCCACCAGTTTACCGGGACTAGCGTTTAATGAGCAGTACTTC. Translation: CATSLPGLAFNEQYF.

The CDR3 region is CASSLRDGCEQYF. The CDR3, as DNA: TGTGCCAGCAGCCTACGGGACGGATGCGAGCAGTACTTC. The chain uses TRBV3-1 and TRBJ2-7; D may match TRBD1 or TRBD2 (5 bases each). Germline V gene sequence: CDR1 LGHDT, CDR2 YNNKEL (reference sequence). This CDR3 is built from 13 residues. Deletions cut 4 bases from V and 6 bases from J, with 13 bases between.

The chain recombines TRBV7-9 with TRBJ1-2, with D tentatively TRBD1 (5 bases). Looked up from germline, CDR1 is SEHNR and CDR2 is FQNEAQ (reference sequence). CDR3 length: 14 amino acids. V was cut by 5 bases and J by 4 bases, with 14 bases left in between. The CDR3 coding sequence is TGTGCCAGCAGCACTACGGGACCGACCTATGGCTACACCTTC. This encodes CASSTTGPTYGYTF.

The chain uses TRBV7-2 and TRBJ2-2; D is ambiguous. V was trimmed by 7 bases and J by 2 bases, leaving 17 bases between them. The CDR3 is made up of 16 amino acids. CDR1 and CDR2 (germline): SGHTA, FQGNSA. DNA for the CDR3: TGTGCCAGCATCACTTACCTTGGGGATAACACCGGGGAGCTGTTTTTT. It encodes CASITYLGDNTGELFF.

This clonotype was picked up a small number of times. Here the CDR3 reads CSARRNRSNQPQHF. The CDR3 DNA sequence: TGCAGTGCTCGGCGAAACAGGAGCAATCAGCCCCAGCATTTT. The chain couples TRBV20-1 to TRBJ1-5; TRBD1 might be the D (5 bases). Germline lookup yields CDR1 DFQATT and CDR2 SNEGSKA (reference sequence). The V gene lost 5 bases and the J gene lost 1 base, with 12 bases spanning the gap. This CDR3 is 14 amino acids long.

The chain uses TRBV20-1 and TRBJ1-1, with D possibly matching TRBD1 (5 bases). The V gene lost 3 bases and the J gene lost 4 bases, with 15 bases spanning the gap. CDR3 size: 14 residues. Germline V gene lookup returns CDR1 DFQATT and CDR2 SNEGSKA (reference sequence). The CDR3 coding sequence is TGCAGTGCTAGGGTCCGGGGGTGGAGCACTGAAGCTTTCTTT. It encodes CSARVRGWSTEAFF.

The CDR3 spells CSARDLRASGRATDTQYF. As DNA, the CDR3 is TGCAGTGCTAGAGACCTCCGGGCTAGCGGGAGGGCAACAGATACGCAGTATTTT. The V gene is TRBV20-1, the J gene TRBJ2-3, with 12 bases that match TRBD2. V lost 0 bases, J lost 3 bases, and 10 bases stayed unmatched. This CDR3 comprises 18 residues. Germline V gene lookup returns CDR1 DFQATT and CDR2 SNEGSKA (reference sequence).

This clonotype was picked up a small number of times. This chain connects TRBV4-2 to TRBJ1-6, with a weak D call TRBD1 (6 bases). Germline loops: CDR1 LGHNA, CDR2 YNFKEQ. V was cut by 1 base and J by 7 bases, with 11 bases left in between. This CDR3 region has 15 residues. CDR3 bases: TGTGCCAGCAGCCAAGGGACAGCCAGAAATTCACCCCTCCACTTT. Encoded protein: CASSQGTARNSPLHF.

This clonotype has only a few counts. The V call is TRBV20-1, the J call TRBJ1-2; 12 nucleotides agree with TRBD1. The CDR3 spans 17 residues. V trimming: 3 bases; J trimming: 0 bases; junction bases outside the gene matches: 8. Germline CDR1 reads DFQATT; CDR2 reads SNEGSKA (reference sequence). DNA for the CDR3: TGCAGTGCTAGTAAAGGGACAGGGGGCCTTTCTAACTATGGCTACACCTTC. Translation gives CSASKGTGGLSNYGYTF.

This chain links TRBV6-2 or TRBV6-3 with TRBJ2-7; 13 nucleotides line up with TRBD2. After removal of 7 bases from V and 1 base from J, the junction contained 7 bases not matched to a gene. The V gene's germline CDR1 is MNHEY and CDR2 SVGEGT. The length of the CDR3 is 16 residues. CDR3 nucleotides: TGTGCCAGCACTACACCGGGACTAGCGGGATCCTACGAGCAGTACTTC. Translation gives CASTTPGLAGSYEQYF.

There are a few counts of this clonotype. J is TRBJ2-7 and V is TRBV4-1; no reliable D call. This CDR3 has 16 residues. Germline V gene sequence: CDR1 MGHRA, CDR2 YSYEKL. With 0 bases removed from V and 0 bases from J, the gap between germline ends came to 12 bases. This CDR3 is CASSQDSKGSSYEQYF. CDR3 nucleotides: TGCGCCAGCAGCCAAGATAGTAAGGGAAGCTCCTACGAGCAGTACTTC.

Comment on this clonotype: A read error may explain this, as a much larger clone is one base away. The CDR3 bases are TGCAGCGTTATCGACAGGATTGGCTACACCTTC. Protein product: CSVIDRIGYTF. This chain uses TRBV29-1 with TRBJ1-2, with D possibly matching TRBD1 (6 bases). There are 11 residues in the CDR3. Germline V lookup: CDR1 SQVTM, CDR2 ANQGSEA. Trimming took 5 bases from V and 7 from J, leaving 11 bases between them.

This clonotype has just a few counts. The chain employs TRBV6-5 and TRBJ1-1, with 8 positions matching TRBD1. Germline CDR1 and CDR2: MNHEY and SVGAGI. The CDR3 length is 14 residues. Trimming removed 6 bases from V and 7 bases from J; junction bases left unmatched: 10. As DNA, the CDR3 is TGTGCCAGCAGGTTGGACAGGGCTGGCGGTGAAGCTTTCTTT. Its protein is CASRLDRAGGEAFF.

The chain uses TRBV19 and TRBJ1-1; D gene uncertain. The CDR3 runs 12 residues. Germline CDR1 reads LNHDA; CDR2 reads SQIVND (reference sequence). The V end lost 7 bases, the J end lost 1 base, and 7 bases lay between the germline ends. The CDR3 DNA follows: TGTGCCAGTATCAACAGGAACACTGAAGCTTTCTTT. The encoded protein is CASINRNTEAFF. Together with reference TRBV19 and TRBJ1-1, the CDR3 gives the full variable domain: DGGITQSPKYLFRKEGQNVTLSCEQNLNHDAMYWYRQDPGQGLRLIYYSQIVNDFQKGDIAEGYSVSREKKESFPLTVTSAQKNPTAFYLCASINRNTEAFFGQGTRLTVV.

A note on this clonotype: Mismatch with germline at one junction end may stem from a read error. The V and J genes are TRBV28 and TRBJ1-2, with a tentative D call TRBD1 (6 bases). The CDR3 is made up of 15 amino acids. Germline loops: CDR1 MDHEN, CDR2 SYDVKM. CDR3 in amino acids: CASSLWRGRNYGHTF. For the CDR3, the DNA is TGTGCCAGCAGTTTATGGAGGGGGAGGAACTATGGCCACACCTTC.

V and J are TRBV10-3 and TRBJ1-6; 9 bases are shared with TRBD1. The ends lost 6 bases at V and 5 bases at J; junction bases unmatched: 5. The V gene's germline CDR1 is ENHRY and CDR2 SYGVKD. CDR3 size: 15 residues. The CDR3 DNA is TGTGCCATCAGGTCACAGGGGGCGGATAATTCACCCCTCCACTTT. It translates to CAIRSQGADNSPLHF.

The sample holds a few counts of this clonotype. The chain couples TRBV20-1 to TRBJ1-1; 7 nucleotides align to TRBD1. The CDR3 runs to 12 residues. The junction had 2 bases not matched to a gene; V was cut back by 4 bases and J by 3 bases. Germline CDR1 and CDR2: DFQATT and SNEGSKA (reference sequence). Here the CDR3 DNA reads TGCAGTGCTACTGACAGGGACACTGAAGCTTTCTTT. Encoded protein: CSATDRDTEAFF.

This chain connects TRBV7-9 to TRBJ2-5, with D tentatively TRBD1 (5 bases). The J call may be in error: the DNA end matches TRBJ2-4 better. From germline, CDR1 is SEHNR and CDR2 FQNEAQ (reference sequence). The length of the CDR3 is 13 residues. The CDR3 protein is CASSSASGNIQYF. Here the CDR3 DNA reads TGTGCCAGCAGCTCCGCATCAGGGAACATTCAGTACTTC.

This sequence joins TRBV10-3 and TRBJ1-1; 8 positions match TRBD1. CDR1 and CDR2 (germline): ENHRY, SYGVKD. The V and J ends lost 6 bases and 0 bases, in that order; junction bases with no gene match: 6. The CDR3 consists of 15 residues. The CDR3 nucleotides are TGTGCCATCAGAAGCTCGGACAGGGTGAACACTGAAGCTTTCTTT. Its translation: CAIRSSDRVNTEAFF.

V usage is TRBV7-2 and J usage is TRBJ2-3, with D unresolved. The CDR3 runs 15 residues. V lost 1 base to trimming and J lost 1 base, with 9 bases between them. Germline V gene sequence: CDR1 SGHTA, CDR2 FQGNSA. The CDR3 is CASSLGFYRTDTQYF. The CDR3 DNA follows: TGTGCCAGCAGCTTAGGATTCTATCGCACAGATACGCAGTATTTT.

This clonotype was detected only a few times. The chain carries TRBV4-2 and TRBJ2-3; D is ambiguous. Germline CDR1 reads LGHNA; CDR2 reads YNFKEQ. The length of the CDR3 is 16 residues. Deletions cut 0 bases from V and 4 bases from J, with 14 bases between. The CDR3 loop is CASSQETNIISDTQYF. CDR3 nucleotide sequence: TGTGCCAGCAGCCAAGAAACCAATATTATCTCAGATACGCAGTATTTT.

The chain employs TRBV7-2 and TRBJ1-4, with D possibly being TRBD1 (5 bases). CDR1 is SGHTA, CDR2 FQGNSA, per germline. This CDR3 is built from 15 residues. V lost 3 bases and J 2 bases, leaving 10 bases between the germline ends. The CDR3 is CASSLFRDTNEKLFF. Here the CDR3 DNA reads TGTGCCAGCAGCTTGTTTCGGGACACTAATGAAAAACTGTTTTTT.

A remark on this clonotype: The DNA is left out, because the CDR3 cannot be placed on it with certainty; the CDR3 is given as TCRdb lists it. V gene TRBV5-1 combines with J gene TRBJ1-2; TRBD1 is taken as the D call from the table, unchecked against the DNA. The CDR3 adds up to 12 amino acids, both ends counted. CDR1 and CDR2 (germline): SGHRS, YFSETQ. The CDR3 loop is CAGSGDNYGCTF.